Below, 18 T cell receptor beta chains from the same sample are listed, as sequenced in a study of neoadjuvant anti-PD-1 for oral cavity cancer. The time point is: after neoadjuvant nivolumab, at surgical resection. This table comes from immunoSEQ multiplex PCR, and its TCRdb copy is limited to in-frame clones, with some not included. The table has 55,000 to 75,000 clones, about 86% seen once. Sequenced material: PBMCs, taken after nivolumab (anti-PD-1) treatment. These receptor sequences come from a person aged 40 to 85 with oral cavity squamous cell carcinoma.

V is TRBV15 and J is TRBJ1-1; D ambiguous. Germline assignment: CDR1 LNHNV and CDR2 YYDKDF (reference sequence). This CDR3 has 15 amino acids. V was shortened by 1 base and J by 3 bases, with 12 bases between the two germline ends. The chain's CDR3 is CATSRVSRRDTEAFF. The CDR3 bases are TGTGCCACCAGCAGAGTATCCAGGCGGGACACTGAAGCTTTCTTT. Based on the CDR3 plus reference TRBV15 and TRBJ1-1, the full variable domain is DAMVIQNPRYQVTQFGKPVTLSCSQTLNHNVMYWYQQKSSQAPKLLFHYYDKDFNNEADTPDNFQSRRPNTSFCFLDIRSPGLGDTAMYLCATSRVSRRDTEAFFGQGTRLTVV.

V and J are TRBV2 and TRBJ2-2; 8 bases agree with TRBD1. CDR1 is SNHLY, CDR2 FYNNEI, per germline. V was pared by 4 bases and J by 4 bases, with 8 bases of the junction left unmatched. The CDR3 extends over 16 amino acids. The CDR3 coding sequence is TGTGCCAGCAGTGGCCAGGGGGCGTGGGGCACCGGGGAGCTGTTTTTT. It specifies CASSGQGAWGTGELFF.

The chain uses TRBV28 and TRBJ1-3, with D perhaps TRBD1 (5 bases). Looked up from germline, CDR1 is MDHEN and CDR2 is SYDVKM. This CDR3 comprises 13 residues. Between the trimmed V and J ends, which lost 6 bases and 6 bases, there was a span of 12 bases. The CDR3 DNA is TGTGCCAGCAGACTCGACAGTCTAAACACCATATATTTT. Translation: CASRLDSLNTIYF.

J is TRBJ1-1 and V is TRBV30; TRBD1 might be the D (6 bases). The V gene's germline CDR1 is GTSNPN and CDR2 SVGIG (reference sequence). CDR3 length equals 15 residues. Trimming removed 0 bases from V and 0 bases from J, with 11 bases in between. The CDR3 DNA reads TGTGCCTGGAGTGTCGGGGGGCCGGTGAACACTGAAGCTTTCTTT. Translated, it gives CAWSVGGPVNTEAFF. Looking up the rest from reference TRBV30 and TRBJ1-1 gives the full variable domain: SQTIHQWPATLVQPVGSPLSLECTVEGTSNPNLYWYRQAAGRGLQLLFYSVGIGQISSEVPQNLSASRPQDRQFILSSKKLLLSDSGFYLCAWSVGGPVNTEAFFGQGTRLTVV.

CDR3 bases: TGTGCCAGCAGCTCCCCCCCGGTCGATGAGCAGTTCTTC. Encoded protein: CASSSPPVDEQFF. The genes are TRBV7-9 and TRBJ2-1; D not certain. In germline, CDR1 is SEHNR, CDR2 FQNEAQ (reference sequence). CDR3 length equals 13 residues. Trimming removed 4 bases at V and 8 bases at J, with 12 bases between. The full variable domain, rest sourced from reference TRBV7-9 and TRBJ2-1, is DTGVSQNPRHKITKRGQNVTFRCDPISEHNRLYWYRQTLGQGPEFLTYFQNEAQLEKSRLLSDRFSAERPKGSFSTLEIQRTEQGDSAMYLCASSSPPVDEQFFGPGTRLTVL.

This clone has only a few counts. One junction end does not reproduce the germline sequence, and a read error may be involved. The chain carries TRBV27 and TRBJ2-4; D is ambiguous. The CDR3 extends over 10 amino acids. Germline CDR1 reads MNHEY; CDR2 reads SMNVEV (reference sequence). The CDR3 sequence: CASGLNIQYF. In nucleotides, the CDR3 is TGTGCCAGCGGTTTAAACATTCAGTACTTC.

V and J are TRBV28 and TRBJ2-3; a possible D gene is TRBD1 (6 bases). The CDR3 spans 17 residues. In germline, CDR1 is MDHEN, CDR2 SYDVKM. Trimming cost V 6 bases and J 2 bases, with 21 bases left between them. The CDR3 protein is CASRLSLTGGPTDTQYF. In DNA, the CDR3 is TGTGCCAGCAGGCTATCCTTGACAGGCGGTCCCACAGATACGCAGTATTTT.

This sequence joins TRBV6-6 and TRBJ1-2; a possible D gene is TRBD1 (6 bases). The CDR3 runs to 14 residues. The V gene's germline CDR1 is MNHNY and CDR2 SVGAGI (reference sequence). Trimming removed 2 bases at V and 2 bases at J, with 9 bases between. In nucleotides, the CDR3 is TGTGCCAGCAGTTACGGACAGCGAAACTATGGCTACACCTTC. As protein: CASSYGQRNYGYTF.

This sequence joins TRBV9 and TRBJ1-3; 10 bases are a match to TRBD1. Looked up from germline, CDR1 is SGDLS and CDR2 is YYNGEE. The CDR3 runs to 17 residues. J gave up 3 bases and V 0 bases, and 6 bases lay outside the gene matches. For the CDR3, the DNA is TGTGCCAGCAGCGTAGGACCGACAGGGGGCGGTGGAAACACCATATATTTT. It specifies CASSVGPTGGGGNTIYF.

The chain couples TRBV7-8 to TRBJ1-5; D possibly corresponds to TRBD1 (6 bases). Germline V gene lookup returns CDR1 SGHVS and CDR2 FQNEAQ. The CDR3 length is 17 residues. V gave up 1 base and J gave up 1 base, with 14 bases separating them. CDR3 residues: CASSLGYREKSNQPQHF. The CDR3 DNA sequence: TGTGCCAGCAGCTTAGGTTACAGGGAGAAAAGCAATCAGCCCCAGCATTTT. The full variable domain, with the rest looked up from reference TRBV7-8 and TRBJ1-5, is GAGVSQSPRYKVAKRGQDVALRCDPISGHVSLFWYQQALGQGPEFLTYFQNEAQLDKSGLPSDRFFAERPEGSVSTLKIQRTQQEDSAVYLCASSLGYREKSNQPQHFGDGTRLSIL.

This clone has more than one count but fewer than ten. The chain combines TRBV28 with TRBJ2-7; maybe TRBD2 (6 bases). This CDR3 spans 17 amino acids. With 3 bases removed from V and 2 bases from J, the gap between germline ends came to 20 bases. Germline lookup yields CDR1 MDHEN and CDR2 SYDVKM. The CDR3 DNA is TGTGCCAGCAGTTTTCTGGGATGGAGGGCCCACACCTACGAGCAGTACTTC. It yields the protein CASSFLGWRAHTYEQYF.

The rearrangement uses TRBV10-3 and TRBJ1-2, with TRBD1 identical over 9 bases. The germline gives CDR1 ENHRY, CDR2 SYGVKD. Trimming took 7 bases from V and 7 from J; bases not matched to a gene: 4. The CDR3 loop spans 12 amino acids. DNA of the CDR3: TGTGCCATCATGGGGACAGGGAGTGGCTACACCTTC. Amino acid sequence: CAIMGTGSGYTF.

The V and J genes are TRBV30 and TRBJ2-4; 9 positions match TRBD1. Germline trimming cut 5 bases from V and 6 bases from J; bases unmatched to any gene: 5. The CDR3 length is 13 residues. CDR1 is GTSNPN, CDR2 SVGIG, per germline (reference sequence). The CDR3, as DNA: TGTGCCTGGGCCCGGGGACAGGGAAACATTCAGTACTTC. Translating it yields CAWARGQGNIQYF.

The CDR3 region is CASSSGASFNEQYF. CDR3 in DNA: TGTGCCAGCAGCTCCGGAGCAAGTTTCAACGAGCAGTACTTC. V gene TRBV28 combines with J gene TRBJ2-7; D not certain. Germline assignment: CDR1 MDHEN and CDR2 SYDVKM. The length of the CDR3 is 14 residues. Trimming shortened V by 6 bases and J by 5 bases, and 17 bases separated the two germline ends.

The CDR3, as DNA: TGTGCCAGTAGTACCCACCCAAGAGAGACCCAGTACTTC. Translation: CASSTHPRETQYF. V gene TRBV19 combines with J gene TRBJ2-5; D uncertain. Germline CDR1 LNHDA, CDR2 SQIVND (reference sequence). With 4 bases removed from V and 4 bases from J, the gap between germline ends came to 10 bases. The CDR3 is 13 residues long.

The genes are TRBV5-4 and TRBJ2-2; D call uncertain. In germline, CDR1 is SGHNT, CDR2 YYREEE (reference sequence). Trimming removed 3 bases at V and 4 bases at J, with 13 bases between. CDR3 length equals 15 residues. Written as DNA, the CDR3 is TGTGCCAGCAGCTGGGGTGGTGGTAGCACCGGGGAGCTGTTTTTT. Protein sequence: CASSWGGGSTGELFF.

J is TRBJ2-7 and V is TRBV7-2, with D perhaps assigned TRBD1 or TRBD2 (5 bases each). Looked up from germline, CDR1 is SGHTA and CDR2 is FQGNSA. The CDR3 loop spans 14 amino acids. The V and J ends lost 4 bases and 6 bases respectively, with 16 bases between them. The CDR3 is CASSYGAAFVEQYF. The CDR3 DNA follows: TGTGCCAGCAGCTACGGGGCTGCCTTCGTCGAGCAGTACTTC.

V is TRBV6-1 and J is TRBJ1-5; no clear D. CDR1 and CDR2 (germline): MNHNS, SASEGT. The CDR3 has 15 residues. Trimming pared 6 bases from V and 0 bases from J, leaving 12 bases between. DNA of the CDR3: TGTGCCAGCAGGGTACAAGATTATAGCAATCAGCCCCAGCATTTT. Its translation: CASRVQDYSNQPQHF.